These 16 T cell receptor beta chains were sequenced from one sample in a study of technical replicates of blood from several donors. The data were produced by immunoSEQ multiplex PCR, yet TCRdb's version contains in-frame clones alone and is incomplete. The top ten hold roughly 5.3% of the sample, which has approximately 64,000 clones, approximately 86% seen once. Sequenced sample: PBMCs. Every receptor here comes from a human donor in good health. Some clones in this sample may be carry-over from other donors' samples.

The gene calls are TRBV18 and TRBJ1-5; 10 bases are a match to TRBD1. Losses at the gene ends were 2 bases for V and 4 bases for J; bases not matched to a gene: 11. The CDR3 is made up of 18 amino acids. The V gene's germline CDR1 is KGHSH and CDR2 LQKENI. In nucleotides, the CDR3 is TGTGCCAGCTCACCATATAGTTGGGACAGGGGTCTTAATCAGCCCCAGCATTTT. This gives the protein CASSPYSWDRGLNQPQHF.

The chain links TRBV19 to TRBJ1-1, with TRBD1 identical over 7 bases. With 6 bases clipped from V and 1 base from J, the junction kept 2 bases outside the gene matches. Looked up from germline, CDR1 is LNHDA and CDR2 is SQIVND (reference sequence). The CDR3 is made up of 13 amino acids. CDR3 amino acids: CASRTGSNTEAFF. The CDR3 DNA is TGTGCCAGTAGGACAGGGTCGAACACTGAAGCTTTCTTT.

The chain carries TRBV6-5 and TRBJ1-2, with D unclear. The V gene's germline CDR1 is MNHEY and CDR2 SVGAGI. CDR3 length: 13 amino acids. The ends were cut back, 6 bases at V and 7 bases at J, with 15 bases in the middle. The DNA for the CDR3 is TGTGCCAGCAGATCCGCGGGTAGTTTTGGCTACACCTTC. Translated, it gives CASRSAGSFGYTF.

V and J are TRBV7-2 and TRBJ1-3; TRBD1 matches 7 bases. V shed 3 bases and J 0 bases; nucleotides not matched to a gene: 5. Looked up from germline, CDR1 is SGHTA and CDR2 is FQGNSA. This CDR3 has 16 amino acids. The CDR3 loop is CASSLAGTASGNTIYF. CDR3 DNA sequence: TGTGCCAGCAGCTTGGCCGGGACAGCCTCTGGAAACACCATATATTTT.

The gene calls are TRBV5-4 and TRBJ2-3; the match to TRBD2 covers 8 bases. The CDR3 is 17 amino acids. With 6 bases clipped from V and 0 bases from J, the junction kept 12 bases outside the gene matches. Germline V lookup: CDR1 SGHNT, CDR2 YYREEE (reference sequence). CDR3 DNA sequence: TGTGCCAGCACGGGTCGGGCGGGAGGAAGAAGCACAGATACGCAGTATTTT. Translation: CASTGRAGGRSTDTQYF.

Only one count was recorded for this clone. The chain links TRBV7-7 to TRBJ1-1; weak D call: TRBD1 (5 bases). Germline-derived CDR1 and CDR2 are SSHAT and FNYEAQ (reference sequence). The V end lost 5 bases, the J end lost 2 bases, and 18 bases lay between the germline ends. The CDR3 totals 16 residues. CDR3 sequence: CASSPPATETNTEAFF. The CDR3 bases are TGTGCCAGCAGCCCTCCCGCGACAGAAACTAACACTGAAGCTTTCTTT.

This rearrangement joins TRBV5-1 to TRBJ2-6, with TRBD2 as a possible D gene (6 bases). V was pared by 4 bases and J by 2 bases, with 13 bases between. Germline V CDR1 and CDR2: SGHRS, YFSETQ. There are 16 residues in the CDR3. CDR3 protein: CASSHGSGAGANVLTF. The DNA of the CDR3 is TGCGCCAGCAGCCACGGGTCGGGGGCTGGGGCCAACGTCCTGACTTTC.

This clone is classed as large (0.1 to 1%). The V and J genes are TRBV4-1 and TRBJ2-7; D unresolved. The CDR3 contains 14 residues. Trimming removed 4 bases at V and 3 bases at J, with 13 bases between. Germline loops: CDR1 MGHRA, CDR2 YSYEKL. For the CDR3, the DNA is TGCGCCAGCAGCCCGAGCACCGGGTTCTACGAGCAGTACTTC. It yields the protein CASSPSTGFYEQYF.

DNA of the CDR3: TGTGCCAGCAGCTCCGGGACAGGGCTTGGGGAGCACACCCAGTACTTC. Translation: CASSSGTGLGEHTQYF. This chain connects TRBV7-6 to TRBJ2-5, with TRBD1 matching over 9 bases. The CDR3 covers 16 residues. CDR1 is SGHVS, CDR2 FNYEAQ, per germline. V trimming: 4 bases; J trimming: 8 bases; junction bases outside the gene matches: 14. The whole variable domain, remainder taken from reference TRBV7-6 and TRBJ2-5, is GAGVSQSPRYKVTKRGQDVALRCDPISGHVSLYWYRQALGQGPEFLTYFNYEAQQDKSGLPNDRFSAERPEGSISTLTIQRTEQRDSAMYRCASSSGTGLGEHTQYFGPGTRLLVL.

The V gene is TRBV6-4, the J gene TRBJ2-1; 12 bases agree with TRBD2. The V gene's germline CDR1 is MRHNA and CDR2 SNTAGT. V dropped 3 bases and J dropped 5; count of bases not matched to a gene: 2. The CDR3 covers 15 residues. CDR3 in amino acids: CASSEGLAGNNEQFF. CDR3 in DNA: TGTGCCAGCAGTGAAGGACTAGCGGGGAACAATGAGCAGTTCTTC.

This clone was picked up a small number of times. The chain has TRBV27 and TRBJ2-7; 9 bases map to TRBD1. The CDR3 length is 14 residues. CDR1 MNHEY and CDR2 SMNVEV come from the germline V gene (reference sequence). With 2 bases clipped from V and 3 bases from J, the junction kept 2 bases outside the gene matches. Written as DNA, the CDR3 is TGTGCCAGCAGTTTAAGGACAGGGGACTACGAGCAGTACTTC. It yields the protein CASSLRTGDYEQYF.

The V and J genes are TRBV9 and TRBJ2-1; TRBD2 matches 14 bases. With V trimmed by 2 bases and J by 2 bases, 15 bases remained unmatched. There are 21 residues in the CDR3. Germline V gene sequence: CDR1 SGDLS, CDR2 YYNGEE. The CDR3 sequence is CASSVSATLGLAGGTYNEQFF. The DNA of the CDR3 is TGTGCCAGCAGCGTTTCCGCGACGTTAGGACTAGCGGGAGGCACCTACAATGAGCAGTTCTTC.

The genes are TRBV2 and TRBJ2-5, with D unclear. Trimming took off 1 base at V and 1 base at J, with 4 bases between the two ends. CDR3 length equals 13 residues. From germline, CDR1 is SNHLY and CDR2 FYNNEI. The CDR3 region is CASSEGAQETQYF. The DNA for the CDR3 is TGTGCCAGCAGTGAAGGGGCCCAAGAGACCCAGTACTTC.

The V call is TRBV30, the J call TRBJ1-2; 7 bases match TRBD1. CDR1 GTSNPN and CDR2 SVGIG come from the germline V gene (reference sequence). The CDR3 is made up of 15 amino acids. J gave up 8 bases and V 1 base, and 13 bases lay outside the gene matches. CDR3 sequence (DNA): TGTGCCTGGAGTGAGAGGACAGGTCTCTGGGTAGGCTACACCTTC. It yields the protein CAWSERTGLWVGYTF.

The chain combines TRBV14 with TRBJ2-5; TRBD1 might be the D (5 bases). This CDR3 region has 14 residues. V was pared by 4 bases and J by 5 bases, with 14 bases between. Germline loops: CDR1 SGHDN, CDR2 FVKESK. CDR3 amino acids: CASSPGQGWETQYF. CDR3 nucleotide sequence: TGTGCCAGCAGCCCCGGGCAGGGATGGGAGACCCAGTACTTC.

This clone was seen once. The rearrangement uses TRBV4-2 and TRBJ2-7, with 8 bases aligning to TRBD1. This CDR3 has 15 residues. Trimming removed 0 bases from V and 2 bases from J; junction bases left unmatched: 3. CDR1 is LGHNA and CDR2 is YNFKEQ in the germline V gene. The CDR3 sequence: CASSQEGQGPYEQYF. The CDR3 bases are TGTGCCAGCAGCCAAGAAGGACAGGGACCCTACGAGCAGTACTTC.